This TCR beta chain was observed in a study of beta chain features in type 1 diabetes. The entirety of the isolated RNA underwent reverse transcription, so expressed TCRB transcripts were sequenced. The assay was immunoSEQ multiplex PCR, and TCRdb's table has in-frame clones only and misses some. This table has about 620,000 clones, about 16% appearing once. Via the markers CD45RO/CCR7/CD25/CD127/CD95/CD27, stem cell-like memory, regulatory, central memory and naive CD4+ cells were sorted. This clone was counted a few times. Its cognate antigen is unknown. The study's findings and limits: The similarity of naive, central memory and Treg TCRB repertoires appeared greater among patients than among healthy donors.

J lost 1 base, V lost 4 bases, and 3 bases had no gene match. Germline assignment: CDR1 MNHEY and CDR2 SMNVEV (reference sequence). CDR3 size: 14 residues. This receptor was obtained from a man between 18 and 35 years old in good health. Sequencing was carried out using naive CD4+ T cells from blood. The chain carries TRBV27 and TRBJ2-7; TRBD2 matches 8 bases. CDR3 region: CASSSGGLSYEQYF. In DNA, the CDR3 is TGTGCCAGCAGTTCGGGGGGGCTGTCCTACGAGCAGTACTTC.